This entry features one T cell receptor (beta chain) sequence. No antigen is known for it. V was pared by 10 bases and J by 9 bases, with 14 bases of the junction left unmatched. The germline V gene encodes CDR1 WSHSY and CDR2 SAAADI. This CDR3 contains 16 residues. TCRdb keeps only in-frame clones here, not all; method: immunoSEQ multiplex PCR. Of about 2 million clones in the sample, over 85% are singletons; the top ten hold 1% to 1.5%. CD45RO-negative, CCR7-positively selected cells formed the naive CD8 fraction, excluding terminally differentiated effector memory CD45RA+ cells. These data come from a study of shared clonotypes between healthy human individuals. Points from the study as a whole: Naive CD4 clonotypes were shared across several donors at around 5%.

V gene TRBV10-2 combines with J gene TRBJ2-1; 14 bases agree with TRBD2. Sequenced input: naive CD8+ T cells sorted from blood. This clonotype was sampled from a man between 18 and 35 years old in good health. CDR3 bases: TGCGCCAACCCGACTAGCGGGGGGGCGGGCTTTCTTGAGCAGTTCTTC. This translates into CANPTSGGAGFLEQFF.